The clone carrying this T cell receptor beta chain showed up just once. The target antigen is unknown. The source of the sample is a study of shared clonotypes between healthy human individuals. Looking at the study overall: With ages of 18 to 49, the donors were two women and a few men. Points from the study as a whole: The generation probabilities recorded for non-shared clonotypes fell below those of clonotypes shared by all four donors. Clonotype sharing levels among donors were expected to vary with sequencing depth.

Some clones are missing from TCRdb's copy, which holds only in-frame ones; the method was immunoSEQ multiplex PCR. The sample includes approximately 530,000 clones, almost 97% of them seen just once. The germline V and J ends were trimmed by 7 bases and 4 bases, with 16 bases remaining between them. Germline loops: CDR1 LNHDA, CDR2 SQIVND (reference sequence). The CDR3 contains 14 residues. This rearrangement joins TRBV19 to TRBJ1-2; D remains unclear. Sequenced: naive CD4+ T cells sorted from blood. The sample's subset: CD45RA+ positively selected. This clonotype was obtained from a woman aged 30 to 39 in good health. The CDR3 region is CASTSIKAGYGYTF. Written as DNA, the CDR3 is TGTGCCAGTACTTCTATCAAAGCGGGCTATGGCTACACCTTC.